The present T cell receptor (beta chain) was sequenced within a study of T cell repertoires in ileal Crohn's disease. About this clone itself: The antigen remains undetermined.

Findings and limits, study-wide: Clonal expansions were more frequent in active smokers than non-smokers at surgery.

This CDR3 is built from 13 residues. Trimming pared 3 bases from V and 1 base from J, leaving 7 bases between. The germline CDR1 and CDR2 sequences are SGHDT and YYEEEE. This table comes from immunoSEQ multiplex PCR, and its TCRdb copy is limited to in-frame clones, with some not included. The sample carries about 5,200 clones, roughly 76% recorded once. The chain carries TRBV5-6 and TRBJ1-1; no firm D call. Sample: ileal tissue. The TCR comes from an adult with Crohn's disease. The CDR3 loop reads CASSSSSNTEAFF. DNA for the CDR3: TGTGCCAGCAGCTCGAGTTCGAACACTGAAGCTTTCTTT.